This T cell receptor beta chain was obtained from a study of T cell responses to AZD1222 COVID-19 vaccine. Broader study findings: Spike-wide vaccine-associated CD4 TCRs dominated at 160-218 and 743-854. Spike-specific TCRs gained breadth and depth after people received two AZD1222 doses. Clonal diversity may have been underestimated, and the donors were mostly white British, with more females than males. The peak T cell response came first, and repertoires were sampled only after it.

Profiling relied on immunoSEQ multiplex PCR, and the TCRdb table lists in-frame clones only, not all of them. The profile shows around 220,000 clones, roughly 94% of them singletons. Germline lookup yields CDR1 SGHNT and CDR2 YYREEE (reference sequence). This CDR3 spans 15 amino acids. V was cut by 3 bases and J by 1 base, with 13 bases left in between. Comment on this clone: Its antigen is unknown.

The material was peripheral blood, obtained 28 days after the second dose of the MenACWY control vaccine. The chain carries TRBV5-4 and TRBJ1-1; perhaps TRBD1 as D (5 bases). The TCR was taken from an adult who received the MenACWY meningococcal vaccine as a control. CDR3 sequence (DNA): TGTGCCAGCAGCTCCCCACGAGGGGAGAACACTGAAGCTTTCTTT. The encoded protein is CASSSPRGENTEAFF.